This T cell receptor beta chain derives from a study of beta chain features in type 1 diabetes. Findings and caveats of the study: Within each of all four CD4+ subsets, Type 1 diabetes patients had TCRB CDR3s that were moderately but significantly shorter. Fewer insertions but more deletions were seen at VDJ junctions in type 1 diabetes patients.

The whole isolated RNA underwent reverse transcription, so sequencing captured expressed TCRB transcripts. Average reads for naive, central memory and regulatory T cell samples were about 4 million. The assay was immunoSEQ multiplex PCR, and TCRdb's table has in-frame clones only and misses some. This repertoire shows about 370,000 clones, around a tenth found once; its top ten account for 0.45% to 0.65%. This clone was seen a few times. Antigen unknown. The CDR3 runs 13 residues. Trimming cost V 9 bases and J 5 bases; bases outside gene matches: 7. The germline V gene has CDR1 SEHNR and CDR2 FQNEAQ (reference sequence).

This TCR derives from a man aged 25 to 45 with type 1 diabetes. The sequencing input was central memory CD4+ T cells from blood. The chain combines TRBV7-9 with TRBJ2-3, with 8 bases lining up with TRBD2. CDR3 DNA: TGTGCCAGTGAAAGCGGGAGTGGAGATACGCAGTATTTT. This translates into CASESGSGDTQYF. Variable domain in full (rest from reference TRBV7-9 and TRBJ2-3): DTGVSQNPRHKITKRGQNVTFRCDPISEHNRLYWYRQTLGQGPEFLTYFQNEAQLEKSRLLSDRFSAERPKGSFSTLEIQRTEQGDSAMYLCASESGSGDTQYFGPGTRLTVL.